These 24 T cell receptor beta chains originate from one sample sequenced in a study of CD8+ T cells in alopecia areata. Reverse transcription of extracted RNA yielded cDNA, which provided the sequencing template. Some clones are missing from TCRdb's copy, which holds only in-frame ones; the method was immunoSEQ multiplex PCR. The sample includes about 150,000 clones, 55% to 75% of them seen just once. Documented treatment: oral pan-JAK inhibitor, 5-10 mg twice daily. This specimen consisted of CD4+ T cells sorted from blood, obtained at week 4, from a patient treated with tofacitinib. All receptors derive from a human donor with alopecia areata.

The J gene is TRBJ2-7, the V gene TRBV30; TRBD2 agrees at 7 bases. Germline assignment: CDR1 GTSNPN and CDR2 SVGIG (reference sequence). This CDR3 region has 14 residues. V shed 0 bases and J 6 bases; nucleotides not matched to a gene: 8. The CDR3: CAWSVQGRGTEQYF. In DNA, the CDR3 is TGTGCCTGGAGTGTACAAGGGCGGGGGACCGAGCAGTACTTC.

This clone was counted between two and nine times. This rearrangement joins TRBV7-9 to TRBJ1-5; unclear D gene. Trimming took off 10 bases at V and 6 bases at J, with 16 bases between the two ends. CDR1 and CDR2 (germline): SEHNR, FQNEAQ (reference sequence). The CDR3 is 13 amino acids. The CDR3 bases are TGTGCCACTGGTGGAAGGGCGGGTCAGCCCCAGCATTTT. This translates into CATGGRAGQPQHF.

The chain recombines TRBV2 with TRBJ2-3; either TRBD1 or TRBD2 may fit D (6 bases each). Germline V gene sequence: CDR1 SNHLY, CDR2 FYNNEI. The CDR3 extends over 15 amino acids. V lost 6 bases, J lost 2 bases, and 15 bases lay in between. CDR3 in amino acids: CASSGGTSDTDTQYF. As DNA, the CDR3 is TGTGCCAGCAGCGGCGGGACATCGGACACAGATACGCAGTATTTT.

The gene calls are TRBV5-4 and TRBJ2-7; tentative D call: TRBD2 (5 bases). The CDR3 sequence is 14 residues long. The germline V gene has CDR1 SGHNT and CDR2 YYREEE (reference sequence). The ends were cut back, 3 bases at V and 0 bases at J, with 10 bases in the middle. In nucleotides, the CDR3 is TGTGCCAGCAGCTCGTACCGGGACTCCTACGAGCAGTACTTC. Residues: CASSSYRDSYEQYF.

This chain connects TRBV30 to TRBJ2-3; D is ambiguous. CDR3 length equals 15 residues. Trimming removed 4 bases at V and 2 bases at J, with 16 bases between. The germline CDR1 and CDR2 sequences are GTSNPN and SVGIG (reference sequence). Written as DNA, the CDR3 is TGTGCCTGGACACCCAGGTCTGGTTACACAGATACGCAGTATTTT. As protein: CAWTPRSGYTDTQYF. The variable domain in full, with the rest retrieved from reference TRBV30 and TRBJ2-3, is SQTIHQWPATLVQPVGSPLSLECTVEGTSNPNLYWYRQAAGRGLQLLFYSVGIGQISSEVPQNLSASRPQDRQFILSSKKLLLSDSGFYLCAWTPRSGYTDTQYFGPGTRLTVL.

In the case of this clone: Other DNA sequences from this sample encode an identical CDR3 as well. The chain has TRBV30 and TRBJ2-5, with D maybe TRBD2 (5 bases). The CDR3 totals 12 residues. V gave up 0 bases and J gave up 4 bases, with 6 bases separating them. From germline, CDR1 is GTSNPN and CDR2 SVGIG (reference sequence). The DNA of the CDR3 is TGTGCCTGGAGTGTTCTAGCAGAGACCCAGTACTTC. This encodes CAWSVLAETQYF.

The chain couples TRBV6-5 to TRBJ1-2, with 7 bases lining up with TRBD1. After removal of 4 bases from V and 4 bases from J, the junction contained 6 bases not matched to a gene. This CDR3 comprises 14 residues. In germline, CDR1 is MNHEY, CDR2 SVGAGI. The CDR3 DNA reads TGTGCCAGCAGTTCCGCCGGGACAGCCTATGGCTACACCTTC. Translation gives CASSSAGTAYGYTF.

Here the CDR3 DNA reads TGCAGCGTACAACATCCGGGATACGGGACTGAAGCTTTCTTT. Its translation is CSVQHPGYGTEAFF. The genes are TRBV29-1 and TRBJ1-1; no clear D. The germline gives CDR1 SQVTM, CDR2 ANQGSEA. With 6 bases removed from V and 5 bases from J, the gap between germline ends came to 19 bases. This CDR3 is 14 amino acids long.

The genes are TRBV29-1 and TRBJ1-1, with D tentatively TRBD1 (6 bases). Germline V gene data show CDR1 as SQVTM and CDR2 as ANQGSEA. There are 13 residues in the CDR3. Trimming removed 4 bases at V and 2 bases at J, with 11 bases between. CDR3 in amino acids: CSVVGGPNTEAFF. The DNA of the CDR3 is TGCAGCGTTGTCGGGGGCCCCAACACTGAAGCTTTCTTT.

This chain connects TRBV30 to TRBJ1-6; D call uncertain. Between the trimmed V and J ends, which lost 0 bases and 11 bases, there was a span of 8 bases. The CDR3 runs 12 residues. The germline gives CDR1 GTSNPN, CDR2 SVGIG (reference sequence). CDR3 sequence: CAWSVRRPPLHF. DNA for the CDR3: TGTGCCTGGAGTGTACGGAGACCACCCCTCCACTTT.

The rearrangement uses TRBV2 and TRBJ2-1; D gene uncertain. With 5 bases removed from V and 5 bases from J, the gap between germline ends came to 10 bases. Germline CDR1 is SNHLY and CDR2 is FYNNEI. The CDR3 runs 13 residues. The CDR3 DNA sequence: TGTGCCAGCAGTCCGATAACAGACAATGAGCAGTTCTTC. It specifies CASSPITDNEQFF. Filled out from reference TRBV2 and TRBJ2-1, the complete variable domain reads EPEVTQTPSHQVTQMGQEVILRCVPISNHLYFYWYRQILGQKVEFLVSFYNNEISEKSEIFDDQFSVERPDGSNFTLKIRSTKLEDSAMYFCASSPITDNEQFFGPGTRLTVL.

V gene TRBV6-5 combines with J gene TRBJ1-6; TRBD1 agrees at 9 bases. Germline CDR1 is MNHEY and CDR2 is SVGAGI. The CDR3 contains 15 residues. V shed 6 bases, J shed 7 bases, and the junction held 7 bases outside the gene matches. The CDR3 loop reads CASRGQGDWNSPLHF. As DNA, the CDR3 is TGTGCCAGCAGGGGACAGGGAGATTGGAATTCACCCCTCCACTTT.

The chain uses TRBV5-6 and TRBJ1-2; D perhaps matches TRBD1 (5 bases). The V and J ends lost 1 base and 4 bases respectively, with 8 bases between them. CDR1 SGHDT and CDR2 YYEEEE come from the germline V gene. CDR3 length: 13 residues. The CDR3 DNA follows: TGTGCCAGCAGCTTGTTACAGGTCTATGGCTACACCTTC. Encoded protein: CASSLLQVYGYTF.

The CDR3 sequence is CAWDGRTVGNTIYF. The DNA for the CDR3 is TGTGCCTGGGACGGTAGGACCGTAGGAAACACCATATATTTT. The chain has TRBV30 and TRBJ1-3; no reliable D call. The length of the CDR3 is 14 residues. The germline CDR1 and CDR2 sequences are GTSNPN and SVGIG (reference sequence). V gave up 5 bases and J gave up 4 bases, with 15 bases separating them.

The V gene is TRBV29-1, the J gene TRBJ1-2; 8 positions match TRBD1. Trimming removed 7 bases from V and 7 bases from J; junction bases left unmatched: 8. CDR3 size: 12 residues. Looked up from germline, CDR1 is SQVTM and CDR2 is ANQGSEA. CDR3 in amino acids: CSGGRQGFGYTF. Written as DNA, the CDR3 is TGCAGCGGGGGCCGACAGGGGTTTGGCTACACCTTC.

The CDR3 nucleotides read TGTGCCAGCAGTGGACAGGGGAGGGATCAGCCCCAGCATTTT. This codes for CASSGQGRDQPQHF. The chain employs TRBV6-6 and TRBJ1-5; TRBD1 matches at 9 bases. Per the germline V gene, CDR1 is MNHNY and CDR2 is SVGAGI (reference sequence). J lost 5 bases, V lost 5 bases, and 4 bases had no gene match. The CDR3 is 14 amino acids.

The V and J genes are TRBV30 and TRBJ2-7, with no clear D. This CDR3 contains 12 residues. Germline V gene lookup returns CDR1 GTSNPN and CDR2 SVGIG (reference sequence). Trimming shortened V by 0 bases and J by 3 bases, and 6 bases separated the two germline ends. The CDR3 sequence is CAWSVGHYEQYF. The CDR3, as DNA: TGTGCCTGGAGTGTAGGGCACTACGAGCAGTACTTC.

There are a few counts of this clone. CDR3 sequence reads: CASSYTTGSGELFF. In DNA, the CDR3 is TGTGCCAGCAGTTATACCACAGGGTCCGGGGAGCTGTTTTTT. V is TRBV6-6 and J is TRBJ2-2; D possibly corresponds to TRBD1 (6 bases). V shed 3 bases and J shed 6 bases, with 11 bases lying between them. CDR1 is MNHNY, CDR2 SVGAGI, per germline (reference sequence). The CDR3 consists of 14 residues.

This clone showed up many times. V usage is TRBV7-9 and J usage is TRBJ2-7; 11 nucleotides line up with TRBD2. V gave up 2 bases and J gave up 0 bases; unmatched junction bases: 0. The V gene's germline CDR1 is SEHNR and CDR2 FQNEAQ (reference sequence). The CDR3 has 15 residues. CDR3 loop: CASSLLAGGSYEQYF. The CDR3 bases are TGTGCCAGCAGCTTACTAGCGGGGGGCTCCTACGAGCAGTACTTC.

The V call is TRBV7-2, the J call TRBJ1-2, with 9 nucleotides matching TRBD1. Germline lookup yields CDR1 SGHTA and CDR2 FQGNSA. With V trimmed by 4 bases and J by 4 bases, 1 base remained unmatched. There are 13 residues in the CDR3. CDR3 amino acids: CASSSTGGYGYTF. The DNA of the CDR3 is TGTGCCAGCAGCTCGACAGGGGGCTATGGCTACACCTTC.

This chain links TRBV30 with TRBJ2-3; D gene ambiguous. V was cut by 7 bases and J by 2 bases, with 16 bases left in between. CDR1 GTSNPN and CDR2 SVGIG come from the germline V gene (reference sequence). There are 14 residues in the CDR3. The CDR3 region has the DNA TGTGCCTCCGCTCCCGGGCCTGTCACAGATACGCAGTATTTT. Its protein product is CASAPGPVTDTQYF.

This chain uses TRBV4-1 with TRBJ2-5; D perhaps matches TRBD2 (5 bases). The CDR3 runs to 15 residues. CDR1 and CDR2 from the germline V gene are MGHRA and YSYEKL. V gave up 2 bases and J gave up 2 bases, with 12 bases separating them. The CDR3: CASSQSLASQETQYF. The CDR3, as DNA: TGCGCCAGCAGCCAATCTCTAGCCAGTCAAGAGACCCAGTACTTC.

The chain joins TRBV9 to TRBJ2-3; D is undetermined. V was pared by 3 bases and J by 3 bases, with 11 bases between. The CDR3 has 14 residues. The germline V gene encodes CDR1 SGDLS and CDR2 YYNGEE. This chain's CDR3 is CASSGRTVTDTQYF. The CDR3, as DNA: TGTGCCAGCAGCGGACGGACGGTGACAGATACGCAGTATTTT.

The rearrangement joins TRBV30 to TRBJ1-3; D perhaps matches TRBD1 (5 bases). The germline V gene has CDR1 GTSNPN and CDR2 SVGIG (reference sequence). CDR3 length equals 14 residues. With 5 bases removed from V and 4 bases from J, the gap between germline ends came to 15 bases. Here the CDR3 reads CAWSQGLRGNTIYF. Written as DNA, the CDR3 is TGTGCCTGGTCCCAGGGCCTCCGGGGAAACACCATATATTTT.